The 11 T cell receptor beta chains below come from one sample, sequenced in a study of T cells in Graves' hyperthyroidism and ophthalmopathy. TCR beta CDR3 sequences were amplified from RNA transcripts. The HTBI primer set served for first-round RT-PCR of the TCR CDR3. TCRdb reprocessed the multiplex PCR reads with MiXCR, giving one entry per CDR3 protein. The sample lists around 800,000 distinct CDR3 sequences, 38% occurring once. The sample taken for sequencing was blood. The receptors shown here come from a man aged 18 to 29 with Graves' hyperthyroidism.

This clonotype has a handful of counts. CDR3 nucleotide sequence: TGTGCCAGCAGCTTAATGTCTATGGGCAATCAGCCCCAGCATTTT. It translates to CASSLMSMGNQPQHF. J is TRBJ1-5 and V is TRBV7-8; D remains ambiguous. This CDR3 is built from 15 residues. Germline CDR1 SGHVS, CDR2 FQNEAQ. Trimming shortened V by 2 bases and J by 2 bases, and 10 bases separated the two germline ends.

The sample holds a few counts of this clonotype. The chain joins TRBV7-8 to TRBJ2-7; TRBD1 matches 9 bases. This CDR3 comprises 18 residues. Per germline, CDR1 SGHVS and CDR2 FQNEAQ. V gave up 5 bases and J gave up 5 bases; unmatched junction bases: 19. In nucleotides, the CDR3 is TGTGCCAGCAGCCAAGCAGCGGGGACAGGGAAGGGGGAAAACGAGCAGTACTTC. Its translation is CASSQAAGTGKGENEQYF.

J is TRBJ2-7 and V is TRBV20-1, with 8 bases aligning to TRBD2. Germline CDR1 reads DFQATT; CDR2 reads SNEGSKA (reference sequence). The CDR3 extends over 15 amino acids. Trimming removed 5 bases from V and 0 bases from J; junction bases left unmatched: 9. CDR3: CSALPLAGSSYEQYF. CDR3 coding DNA: TGCAGTGCTTTACCTCTAGCGGGCTCCTCCTACGAGCAGTACTTC.

The V gene is TRBV25-1, the J gene TRBJ1-2; D remains unclear. This CDR3 is built from 13 residues. Trimming cost V 5 bases and J 4 bases, with 11 bases left between them. CDR1 and CDR2 from the germline V gene are MGHDK and SYGVNS. The CDR3 reads CASSRTFTYGYTF. CDR3 nucleotides: TGTGCCAGCAGTCGAACCTTTACCTATGGCTACACCTTC.

The chain employs TRBV29-1 and TRBJ2-5, with a tentative D call TRBD2 (6 bases). Per the germline V gene, CDR1 is SQVTM and CDR2 is ANQGSEA. Trimming stripped 8 bases from V and 2 bases from J, with 9 bases between. CDR3 length: 11 amino acids. The CDR3 loop reads CSKAGQETQYF. In DNA form, the CDR3 reads TGCAGCAAGGCGGGGCAAGAGACCCAGTACTTC. The whole variable domain, remainder taken from reference TRBV29-1 and TRBJ2-5, is SAVISQKPSRDICQRGTSLTIQCQVDSQVTMMFWYRQQPGQSLTLIATANQGSEATYESGFVIDKFPISRPNLTFSTLTVSNMSPEDSSIYLCSKAGQETQYFGPGTRLLVL.

This clonotype was detected only once. The chain joins TRBV7-2 to TRBJ1-3; D is unresolved. The CDR3 is made up of 15 amino acids. V lost 3 bases, J lost 2 bases, and 11 bases lay in between. Germline V gene sequence: CDR1 SGHTA, CDR2 FQGNSA. The CDR3 here is CASSLYGPTGNTIYF. CDR3 in DNA: TGTGCCAGCAGCTTGTACGGCCCGACTGGAAACACCATATATTTT.

This clonotype was seen many times. The V gene is TRBV9, the J gene TRBJ1-4, with 7 bases lining up with TRBD1. Germline lookup yields CDR1 SGDLS and CDR2 YYNGEE. The CDR3 covers 15 residues. The trim removed 2 bases at V and 4 bases at J, leaving 5 bases unmatched. CDR3 bases: TGTGCCAGCAGCGTCTCCGGGACAGATAATGAAAAACTGTTTTTT. Encoded protein: CASSVSGTDNEKLFF.

The chain uses TRBV11-2 and TRBJ2-2; a weak D match, TRBD2 (6 bases). V gave up 6 bases and J gave up 3 bases, with 17 bases separating them. The CDR3 is 16 amino acids. Germline V lookup: CDR1 SGHAT, CDR2 FQNNGV. This chain's CDR3 is CASSLEMEGHTGELFF. In DNA, the CDR3 is TGTGCCAGCAGTCTAGAGATGGAGGGTCACACCGGGGAGCTGTTTTTT.

The chain is built from TRBV6-5 and TRBJ1-1, with 8 nucleotides matching TRBD1. The CDR3 is made up of 17 amino acids. After removal of 2 bases from V and 3 bases from J, the junction contained 11 bases not matched to a gene. Germline values: CDR1 MNHEY, CDR2 SVGAGI. DNA of the CDR3: TGTGCCAGCAGTTACACCGGACAGGGAAGTCGGGACACTGAAGCTTTCTTT. Translated, it gives CASSYTGQGSRDTEAFF.

This chain uses TRBV19 with TRBJ2-5, with D perhaps given as TRBD1 or TRBD2 (5 bases each). CDR1 LNHDA and CDR2 SQIVND come from the germline V gene (reference sequence). CDR3 length equals 14 residues. V was clipped by 4 bases and J by 1 base, with 10 bases between them. CDR3 sequence reads: CASSNWDGQETQYF. CDR3 sequence (DNA): TGTGCCAGTAGTAACTGGGACGGCCAAGAGACCCAGTACTTC.

The rearrangement links TRBV7-9 to TRBJ1-2; TRBD1 is a possible D gene (6 bases). Between the trimmed V and J ends, which lost 6 bases and 2 bases, there was a span of 16 bases. Germline lookup yields CDR1 SEHNR and CDR2 FQNEAQ (reference sequence). This CDR3 contains 15 residues. The CDR3 sequence: CASRSHGQLNYGYTF. The DNA of the CDR3 is TGTGCCAGCAGGTCCCACGGACAGCTGAACTATGGCTACACCTTC.